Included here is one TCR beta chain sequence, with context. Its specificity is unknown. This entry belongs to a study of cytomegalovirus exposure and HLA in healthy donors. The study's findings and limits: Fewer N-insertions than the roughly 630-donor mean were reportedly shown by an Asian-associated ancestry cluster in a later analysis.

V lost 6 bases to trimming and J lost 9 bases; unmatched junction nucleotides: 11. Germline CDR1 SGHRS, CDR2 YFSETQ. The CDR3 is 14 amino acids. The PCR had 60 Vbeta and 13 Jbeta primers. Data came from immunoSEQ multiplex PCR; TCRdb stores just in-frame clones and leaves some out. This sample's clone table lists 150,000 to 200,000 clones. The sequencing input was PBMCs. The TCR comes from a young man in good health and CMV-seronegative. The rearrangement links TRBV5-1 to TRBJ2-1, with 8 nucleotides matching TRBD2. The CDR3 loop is CASISQREKGEQFF. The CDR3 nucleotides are TGCGCCAGCATCAGTCAGCGGGAGAAGGGTGAGCAGTTCTTC.